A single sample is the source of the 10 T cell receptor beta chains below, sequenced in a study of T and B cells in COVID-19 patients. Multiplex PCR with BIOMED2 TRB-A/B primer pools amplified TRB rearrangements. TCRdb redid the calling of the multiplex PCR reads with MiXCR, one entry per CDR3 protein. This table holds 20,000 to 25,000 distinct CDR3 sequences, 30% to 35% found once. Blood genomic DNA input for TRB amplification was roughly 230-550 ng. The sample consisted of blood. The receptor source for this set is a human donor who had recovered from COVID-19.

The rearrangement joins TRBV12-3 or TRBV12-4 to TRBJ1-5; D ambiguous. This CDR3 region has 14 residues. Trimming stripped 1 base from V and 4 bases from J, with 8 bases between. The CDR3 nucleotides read TGTGCCAGCAGTTTAGGGGTGATGAATCAGCCCCAGCATTTT. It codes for CASSLGVMNQPQHF.

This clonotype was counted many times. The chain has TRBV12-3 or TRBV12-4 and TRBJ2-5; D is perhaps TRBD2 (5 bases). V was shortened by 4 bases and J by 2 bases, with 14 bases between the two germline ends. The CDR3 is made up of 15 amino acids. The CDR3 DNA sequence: TGTGCCAGCAGTTCCTCCGGGGTAACTCAAGAGACCCAGTACTTC. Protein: CASSSSGVTQETQYF.

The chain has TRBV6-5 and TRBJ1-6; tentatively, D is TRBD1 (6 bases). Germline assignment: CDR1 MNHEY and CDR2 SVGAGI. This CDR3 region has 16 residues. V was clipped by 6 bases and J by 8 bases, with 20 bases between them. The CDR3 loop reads CASRRGREEGDSPLHF. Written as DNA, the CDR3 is TGTGCCAGCAGGCGGGGACGGGAGGAGGGGGATTCACCCCTCCACTTT.

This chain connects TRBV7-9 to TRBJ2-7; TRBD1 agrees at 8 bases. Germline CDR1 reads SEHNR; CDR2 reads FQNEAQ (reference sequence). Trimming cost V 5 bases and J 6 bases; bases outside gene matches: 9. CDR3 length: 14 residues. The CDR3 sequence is CASSEDRGLGEQYF. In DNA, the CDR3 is TGTGCCAGCAGCGAAGACAGGGGCCTAGGCGAGCAGTACTTC. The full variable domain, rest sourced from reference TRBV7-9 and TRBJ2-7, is DTGVSQNPRHKITKRGQNVTFRCDPISEHNRLYWYRQTLGQGPEFLTYFQNEAQLEKSRLLSDRFSAERPKGSFSTLEIQRTEQGDSAMYLCASSEDRGLGEQYFGPGTRLTVT.

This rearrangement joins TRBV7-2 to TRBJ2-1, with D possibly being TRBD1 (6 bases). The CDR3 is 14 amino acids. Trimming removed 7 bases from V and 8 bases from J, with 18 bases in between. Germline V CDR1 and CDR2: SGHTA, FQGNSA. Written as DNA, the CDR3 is TGTGCCAGCACCGACCCCCTCAGGGGCTATGAGCAGTTCTTC. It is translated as CASTDPLRGYEQFF.

For the CDR3, the DNA is TGTGCCAGCAGCCAGCTAGCGGACTACGAGCAGTACTTC. It translates to CASSQLADYEQYF. The V call is TRBV5-7, the J call TRBJ2-7; the match to TRBD2 covers 7 bases. TRBV5-7 carries the ORF label, with uncertain function. The CDR3 covers 13 residues. J lost 3 bases, V lost 4 bases, and 4 bases had no gene match.

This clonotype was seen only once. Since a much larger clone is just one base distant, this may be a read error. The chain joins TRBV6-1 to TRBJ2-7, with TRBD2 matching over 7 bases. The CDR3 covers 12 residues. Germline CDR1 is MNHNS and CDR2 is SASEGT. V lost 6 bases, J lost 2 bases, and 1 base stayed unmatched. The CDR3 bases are TGTGCCAGCAGCGGGGGGACCTACGAGCAGTACTTC. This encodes CASSGGTYEQYF.

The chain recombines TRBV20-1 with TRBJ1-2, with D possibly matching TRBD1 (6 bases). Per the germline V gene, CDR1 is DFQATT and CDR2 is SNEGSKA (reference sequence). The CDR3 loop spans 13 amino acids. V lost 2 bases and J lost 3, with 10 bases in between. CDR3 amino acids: CSARTGTYYGYTF. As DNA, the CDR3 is TGCAGTGCTAGAACCGGGACATACTATGGCTACACCTTC.

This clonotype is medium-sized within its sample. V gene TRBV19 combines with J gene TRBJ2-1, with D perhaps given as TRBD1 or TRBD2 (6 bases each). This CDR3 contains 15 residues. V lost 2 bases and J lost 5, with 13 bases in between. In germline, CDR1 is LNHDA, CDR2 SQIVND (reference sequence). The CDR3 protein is CASSIRRGPDNEQFF. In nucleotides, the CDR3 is TGTGCCAGTAGTATACGTCGGGGGCCCGACAATGAGCAGTTCTTC.

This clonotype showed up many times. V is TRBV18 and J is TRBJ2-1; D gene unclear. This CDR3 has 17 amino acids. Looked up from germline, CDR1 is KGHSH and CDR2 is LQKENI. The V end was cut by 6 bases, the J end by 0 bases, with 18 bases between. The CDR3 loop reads CASSPRLRHRSYNEQFF. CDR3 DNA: TGTGCCAGCTCTCCAAGATTGCGACACCGCTCCTACAATGAGCAGTTCTTC.